Shown below are 9 T cell receptor beta chains from a single sample sequenced in a study of post-analysis software for immune sequencing data. TCR beta cDNA libraries had unique molecular identifiers. TCRdb re-derived calls from the PCR reads in MiXCR, one entry per CDR3 protein. The table lists about 160,000 distinct CDR3 sequences, roughly 34% of them singletons, with 25% to 35% in the top ten. The sample was blood, taken after autologous hematopoietic stem cell transplantation. The receptors shown here come from a girl under 18 with multiple sclerosis.

The V and J genes are TRBV2 and TRBJ2-5, with TRBD2 matching over 10 bases. TRBJ2-7 matches the DNA end more closely, so the J call is doubtful. CDR3 size: 15 residues. Germline V gives CDR1 SNHLY, CDR2 FYNNEI. CDR3 bases: TGTGCCAGCAGGGGTAGGCTAGCGGGAGAGTACGAGCAGTACTTC. Its translation is CASRGRLAGEYEQYF.

CDR3: CASSRGLSSGHGGQFF. CDR3 nucleotides: TGTGCCAGCAGCCGGGGTCTGAGTAGCGGACACGGGGGGCAGTTCTTC. The genes are TRBV11-1 and TRBJ2-1; the D gene is possibly TRBD2 (6 bases). CDR3 length equals 16 residues. Per germline, CDR1 SGHAT and CDR2 FQDESV (reference sequence). V was cut by 5 bases and J by 12 bases, with 26 bases left in between.

The chain carries TRBV7-9 and TRBJ1-1, with D tentatively TRBD1 (5 bases). Trimming removed 8 bases at V and 0 bases at J, with 10 bases between. CDR1 and CDR2 from the germline V gene are SEHNR and FQNEAQ (reference sequence). The CDR3 is 13 residues long. This CDR3 reads CASGRGLNTEAFF. CDR3 DNA sequence: TGTGCCAGCGGGAGGGGCCTGAACACTGAAGCTTTCTTT.

This clonotype was seen more than once but under ten times. V usage is TRBV20-1 and J usage is TRBJ2-7, with 10 bases identical to TRBD2. Germline loops: CDR1 DFQATT, CDR2 SNEGSKA (reference sequence). V trimming: 7 bases; J trimming: 2 bases; junction bases outside the gene matches: 5. This CDR3 has 13 amino acids. The CDR3 DNA sequence: TGCAGTGTCGGGACTAGCGACACCTACGAGCAGTACTTC. Protein product: CSVGTSDTYEQYF.

The chain has TRBV5-1 and TRBJ1-4, with D perhaps matching TRBD1 (5 bases). Germline V CDR1 and CDR2: SGHRS, YFSETQ. The CDR3 has 15 amino acids. The V end lost 0 bases, the J end lost 8 bases, and 14 bases lay between the germline ends. The CDR3: CASSLVGREDEKLFF. The CDR3 nucleotides are TGCGCCAGCAGCTTGGTGGGCAGGGAGGACGAAAAACTGTTTTTT.

The chain joins TRBV5-1 to TRBJ2-4; 10 bases match TRBD1. This CDR3 contains 14 residues. Germline V gene sequence: CDR1 SGHRS, CDR2 YFSETQ. Trimming removed 3 bases from V and 13 bases from J; junction bases left unmatched: 10. The CDR3 DNA reads TGCGCCAGCAGCTCCGGGACAGGGGCAATTGGGCAGTACTTC. Protein product: CASSSGTGAIGQYF.

CDR3 nucleotides: TGTGCCAGCAGTTACTCCGCAGGGGGCATCTATGGCTACACCTTC. This codes for CASSYSAGGIYGYTF. This chain connects TRBV6-5 to TRBJ1-2; the match to TRBD1 covers 8 bases. V shed 0 bases and J 4 bases; nucleotides not matched to a gene: 4. This CDR3 is 15 amino acids long. Germline V gene data show CDR1 as MNHEY and CDR2 as SVGAGI.

In this sample, this clonotype turned up a few times. CDR3 nucleotides: TGTGCCAGCAGTGAAGTCGCTAGCGGGGGGTTGGCCCAGTACTTC. Protein product: CASSEVASGGLAQYF. This sequence joins TRBV6-1 and TRBJ2-5; 11 positions match TRBD2. The CDR3 sequence is 15 residues long. After removal of 1 base from V and 9 bases from J, the junction contained 7 bases not matched to a gene. Per the germline V gene, CDR1 is MNHNS and CDR2 is SASEGT.

In this sample, this clonotype turned up a few times. V is TRBV15 and J is TRBJ2-3; D is perhaps TRBD2 (6 bases). CDR1 and CDR2 (germline): LNHNV, YYDKDF (reference sequence). V lost 5 bases, J lost 0 bases, and 15 bases lay in between. This CDR3 is built from 16 residues. CDR3 sequence (DNA): TGTGCCACCAGCCCGGAGGAGGGGAGGAGCACAGATACGCAGTATTTT. This translates into CATSPEEGRSTDTQYF.